Presented here are 32 T cell receptor beta chains from one specimen sequenced in a study of T-cell memory formation after mild COVID-19. One entry per CDR3 protein results from TCRdb running MiXCR on the 5' RACE reads. The table has about 190,000 distinct CDR3 sequences, roughly 23% seen once; the top ten hold about 23%. Sequenced material: PBMCs or a T cell subset sorted from them (not recorded which). The origin of the receptors is an adult woman who had mild COVID-19 (a few samples of this study predate the infection). Cell type and time point are not known.

This clonotype has a handful of counts. The genes are TRBV15 and TRBJ2-5; D remains ambiguous. V lost 4 bases, J lost 2 bases, and 8 bases lay in between. The V gene's germline CDR1 is LNHNV and CDR2 YYDKDF (reference sequence). The CDR3 sequence is 13 residues long. Here the CDR3 DNA reads TGTGCCACCAGCACAAGGAGTCAAGAGACCCAGTACTTC. Amino acids: CATSTRSQETQYF.

The chain uses TRBV27 and TRBJ2-7, with D possibly being TRBD1 or TRBD2 (5 bases each). V gave up 5 bases and J gave up 2 bases, with 13 bases separating them. Germline CDR1 reads MNHEY; CDR2 reads SMNVEV (reference sequence). This CDR3 spans 14 amino acids. CDR3: CASSDLGTTYEQYF. CDR3 DNA: TGTGCCAGCAGTGACTTAGGGACCACCTACGAGCAGTACTTC.

This clonotype occurred a few times. The chain links TRBV13 to TRBJ1-1; unclear D gene. V lost 5 bases to trimming and J lost 6 bases, with 13 bases between them. The CDR3 runs to 13 residues. Germline V CDR1 and CDR2: PRHDT, FYEKMQ (reference sequence). The DNA for the CDR3 is TGTGCCAGCAGCCCGAGACATGTGGCTGAAGCTTTCTTT. Translated, it gives CASSPRHVAEAFF.

This clonotype was seen only a few times. The rearrangement links TRBV6-5 to TRBJ2-7; D ambiguous. Trimming took 6 bases from V and 5 from J, leaving 11 bases between them. CDR3 length: 12 amino acids. Germline assignment: CDR1 MNHEY and CDR2 SVGAGI. The CDR3 DNA follows: TGTGCCAGCAGCTCGGTTAGGAACGAGCAGTACTTC. This codes for CASSSVRNEQYF.

The sample holds a few counts of this clonotype. The V and J genes are TRBV5-1 and TRBJ2-7; 8 bases match TRBD1. In germline, CDR1 is SGHRS, CDR2 YFSETQ. The CDR3 spans 13 residues. With V trimmed by 3 bases and J by 3 bases, 2 bases remained unmatched. Here the CDR3 DNA reads TGCGCCAGCAGCTGGACAGGGAACTACGAGCAGTACTTC. This sequence encodes CASSWTGNYEQYF.

The chain joins TRBV7-9 to TRBJ2-1; D gene unclear. Germline V gene data show CDR1 as SEHNR and CDR2 as FQNEAQ (reference sequence). V was shortened by 5 bases and J by 12 bases, with 20 bases between the two germline ends. This CDR3 is 14 amino acids long. The CDR3 nucleotides are TGTGCCAGCAGCCGTACAATTGACCCTTTCTTGCAGTTCTTC. This translates into CASSRTIDPFLQFF.

The rearrangement joins TRBV14 to TRBJ2-7; D might be TRBD1 or TRBD2, each matching 5 bases. Trimming removed 4 bases at V and 6 bases at J, with 7 bases between. Germline CDR1 reads SGHDN; CDR2 reads FVKESK. The CDR3 spans 11 residues. This CDR3 reads CASSPGTEQYF. The CDR3 bases are TGTGCCAGCAGCCCCGGGACCGAGCAGTACTTC.

This clonotype was observed a few times. The chain is built from TRBV5-1 and TRBJ2-7, with 9 bases lining up with TRBD1. The germline V gene encodes CDR1 SGHRS and CDR2 YFSETQ. V was clipped by 0 bases and J by 5 bases; unmatched bases: 3. The CDR3 is 14 amino acids. The CDR3 sequence: CASSLGDRADEQYF. The CDR3 region has the DNA TGCGCCAGCAGCTTGGGGGACAGGGCGGACGAGCAGTACTTC.

This clonotype appeared a few times. The chain uses TRBV5-1 and TRBJ1-2; D ambiguous. The CDR3 loop spans 16 amino acids. In germline, CDR1 is SGHRS, CDR2 YFSETQ. Trimming took 0 bases from V and 4 from J, leaving 16 bases between them. CDR3 in DNA: TGCGCCAGCAGCTTGGGATGGGGAGAACGAGCCTATGGCTACACCTTC. Residues: CASSLGWGERAYGYTF.

This clonotype was detected only a few times. The chain employs TRBV7-8 and TRBJ2-3; D could derive from TRBD1 or TRBD2 (5 bases each). The V gene's germline CDR1 is SGHVS and CDR2 FQNEAQ. The CDR3 spans 17 residues. Trimming took off 5 bases at V and 4 bases at J, with 22 bases between the two ends. Here the CDR3 reads CASSPLRAGTFSDTQYF. CDR3 DNA sequence: TGTGCCAGCAGCCCCCTACGTGCCGGGACCTTTTCAGATACGCAGTATTTT.

This CDR3 reads CASSYSSVLYF. CDR3 nucleotides: TGTGCCAGCAGTTACTCGAGCGTATTGTACTTC. The V gene is TRBV6-5, the J gene TRBJ2-4, with unresolved D. The CDR3 is made up of 11 amino acids. Trimming shortened V by 0 bases and J by 15 bases, and 9 bases separated the two germline ends. Germline values: CDR1 MNHEY, CDR2 SVGAGI.

The table lists this clonotype with a few counts. The rearrangement uses TRBV2 and TRBJ2-2; TRBD2 matches at 11 bases. V was clipped by 2 bases and J by 6 bases; unmatched bases: 11. The CDR3 consists of 18 residues. Germline loops: CDR1 SNHLY, CDR2 FYNNEI. In DNA form, the CDR3 reads TGTGCCAGCAGTGAAAGTGCTAGCGGGGGGCTCCCCCCCGGGGAGCTGTTTTTT. It specifies CASSESASGGLPPGELFF.

This chain links TRBV7-6 with TRBJ2-1, with 14 positions matching TRBD2. V lost 5 bases, J lost 5 bases, and 8 bases stayed unmatched. Germline V CDR1 and CDR2: SGHVS, FNYEAQ. The CDR3 is 17 amino acids. The CDR3 spells CASSPGLAGAGHNEQFF. The CDR3 nucleotides are TGTGCCAGCAGCCCGGGACTAGCGGGAGCAGGCCACAATGAGCAGTTCTTC.

This chain uses TRBV7-9 with TRBJ2-2, with 9 positions matching TRBD1. CDR1 is SEHNR and CDR2 is FQNEAQ in the germline V gene (reference sequence). The ends lost 5 bases at V and 1 base at J; junction bases unmatched: 14. There are 19 residues in the CDR3. The CDR3 DNA reads as TGTGCCAGCAGCGGGGACAGGGATCGCCGGGAGATGAACACCGGGGAGCTGTTTTTT. It codes for CASSGDRDRREMNTGELFF.

This clonotype occurred a few times. This chain links TRBV20-1 with TRBJ1-1, with D uncertain. Trimming removed 5 bases from V and 4 bases from J, with 11 bases in between. This CDR3 spans 12 amino acids. Germline V lookup: CDR1 DFQATT, CDR2 SNEGSKA (reference sequence). CDR3 region: CSADQVTTEAFF. CDR3 in DNA: TGCAGTGCTGACCAGGTAACCACTGAAGCTTTCTTT.

This clonotype was detected only a few times. This chain joins TRBV7-3 and TRBJ2-2; D uncertain. CDR3 length: 17 residues. CDR1 and CDR2 from the germline V gene are SGHTA and FQGTGA. V was pared by 3 bases and J by 0 bases, with 14 bases between. The CDR3 region is CASSLFGLTSNTGELFF. Here the CDR3 DNA reads TGTGCCAGCAGCTTGTTCGGGTTGACATCGAACACCGGGGAGCTGTTTTTT.

This clonotype has more than one count but fewer than ten. The rearrangement joins TRBV7-2 to TRBJ1-1; 7 bases are shared with TRBD1. From germline, CDR1 is SGHTA and CDR2 FQGNSA. With 3 bases clipped from V and 1 base from J, the junction kept 11 bases outside the gene matches. The CDR3 has 17 amino acids. CDR3 coding DNA: TGTGCCAGCAGCTTCCGACAGGGTGTCATGCGGAACACTGAAGCTTTCTTT. As protein: CASSFRQGVMRNTEAFF. Supplemented by reference TRBV7-2 and TRBJ1-1, the full variable domain reads GAGVSQSPSNKVTEKGKDVELRCDPISGHTALYWYRQSLGQGLEFLIYFQGNSAPDKSGLPSDRFSAERTGGSVSTLTIQRTQQEDSAVYLCASSFRQGVMRNTEAFFGQGTRLTVV.

This chain links TRBV7-9 with TRBJ2-1, with TRBD1 matching 7 bases. This CDR3 has 14 amino acids. V trimming: 5 bases; J trimming: 2 bases; junction bases outside the gene matches: 3. CDR1 and CDR2 (germline): SEHNR, FQNEAQ (reference sequence). In DNA, the CDR3 is TGTGCCAGCAGCCCTGGGACAGCCTACAATGAGCAGTTCTTC. Protein: CASSPGTAYNEQFF.

The chain's CDR3 is CASSLKGNEQFF. The DNA for the CDR3 is TGCGCCAGCAGCCTTAAGGGGAATGAGCAGTTCTTC. The J gene is TRBJ2-1, the V gene TRBV4-1; a weak D match, TRBD1 (5 bases). This CDR3 comprises 12 residues. CDR1 MGHRA and CDR2 YSYEKL come from the germline V gene. The V end lost 4 bases, the J end lost 7 bases, and 8 bases lay between the germline ends.

The chain uses TRBV7-9 and TRBJ1-2, with a tentative D call TRBD1 (6 bases). V was clipped by 5 bases and J by 5 bases, with 15 bases between them. There are 14 residues in the CDR3. In germline, CDR1 is SEHNR, CDR2 FQNEAQ (reference sequence). This CDR3 reads CASSPPDSLYGYTF. The CDR3 nucleotides read TGTGCCAGCAGCCCACCGGACAGCCTGTATGGCTACACCTTC.

This clonotype was counted between two and nine times. The chain uses TRBV7-6 and TRBJ2-1, with 7 bases that match TRBD2. The V gene's germline CDR1 is SGHVS and CDR2 FNYEAQ. This CDR3 has 13 amino acids. V gave up 5 bases and J gave up 13 bases; unmatched junction bases: 11. The CDR3 loop reads CASSLLGDYPQFF. The DNA for the CDR3 is TGTGCCAGCAGCCTATTAGGGGACTACCCACAGTTCTTC. Full variable domain (rest looked up from reference TRBV7-6 and TRBJ2-1): GAGVSQSPRYKVTKRGQDVALRCDPISGHVSLYWYRQALGQGPEFLTYFNYEAQQDKSGLPNDRFSAERPEGSISTLTIQRTEQRDSAMYRCASSLLGDYPQFFGPGTRLTVL.

This sequence joins TRBV9 and TRBJ2-3; 7 bases are shared with TRBD2. This CDR3 contains 14 residues. V was clipped by 2 bases and J by 6 bases; unmatched bases: 6. Germline V gene lookup returns CDR1 SGDLS and CDR2 YYNGEE. The chain's CDR3 is CASSVAGVSDTQYF. CDR3 nucleotides: TGTGCCAGCAGCGTGGCGGGGGTTTCCGATACGCAGTATTTT.

This clonotype was seen a few times. This chain connects TRBV20-1 to TRBJ2-1; no reliable D call. Germline CDR1 reads DFQATT; CDR2 reads SNEGSKA (reference sequence). Trimming pared 1 base from V and 9 bases from J, leaving 7 bases between. This CDR3 region has 11 residues. In DNA, the CDR3 is TGCAGTGCTAGAGTCCGCGGTGAGCAGTTCTTC. Its translation: CSARVRGEQFF.

The genes are TRBV7-6 and TRBJ2-7; 11 nucleotides match TRBD2. Germline V gives CDR1 SGHVS, CDR2 FNYEAQ. This CDR3 contains 15 residues. The V segment lost 4 bases and the J segment 5 bases; nucleotides outside the gene matches: 7. The DNA of the CDR3 is TGTGCCAGCAGCTCTATAGCGGGAGGGCCGGACGAGCAGTACTTC. This codes for CASSSIAGGPDEQYF.

This chain links TRBV20-1 with TRBJ1-2, with 7 bases aligning to TRBD1. CDR1 DFQATT and CDR2 SNEGSKA come from the germline V gene (reference sequence). V was clipped by 3 bases and J by 0 bases; unmatched bases: 7. This CDR3 is 15 amino acids long. CDR3 nucleotide sequence: TGCAGTGCTAGTGATGACAGGGTCGCTAACTATGGCTACACCTTC. Amino acid sequence: CSASDDRVANYGYTF.

This sequence joins TRBV18 and TRBJ2-3, with D maybe TRBD2 (6 bases). The CDR3 runs to 15 residues. Germline assignment: CDR1 KGHSH and CDR2 LQKENI. Trimming cost V 3 bases and J 6 bases, with 16 bases left between them. The CDR3 sequence is CASSPSRTNSDTQYF. CDR3 in DNA: TGTGCCAGCTCACCTTCCCGGACTAACTCTGATACGCAGTATTTT.

This chain uses TRBV5-1 with TRBJ2-5; tentative D call: TRBD1 (6 bases). Trimming took off 0 bases at V and 2 bases at J, with 8 bases between the two ends. The CDR3 has 14 residues. From germline, CDR1 is SGHRS and CDR2 YFSETQ. CDR3 sequence: CASSLDRVQETQYF. The CDR3 nucleotides read TGCGCCAGCAGCTTGGACAGGGTACAAGAGACCCAGTACTTC.

The J gene is TRBJ2-1, the V gene TRBV5-1, with TRBD1 matching 10 bases. There are 14 residues in the CDR3. Germline values: CDR1 SGHRS, CDR2 YFSETQ. The J segment lost 7 bases and the V segment lost 4 bases, leaving 5 bases of the junction unmatched. The CDR3 here is CASSPGTGENEQFF. In DNA, the CDR3 is TGCGCCAGCAGCCCCGGGACAGGGGAAAATGAGCAGTTCTTC.

This clonotype has a handful of counts. V is TRBV6-5 and J is TRBJ1-1, with TRBD1 matching 9 bases. Per germline, CDR1 MNHEY and CDR2 SVGAGI. V lost 6 bases, J lost 1 base, and 21 bases stayed unmatched. The CDR3 covers 20 residues. The CDR3 region has the DNA TGTGCCAGCAGCTCCCAGGACAGGGGCTTTCCTCCATACCGGAACACTGAAGCTTTCTTT. Amino acid sequence: CASSSQDRGFPPYRNTEAFF.

The V and J genes are TRBV29-1 and TRBJ1-1; D is uncertain. Germline CDR1 is SQVTM and CDR2 is ANQGSEA. The CDR3 runs to 12 residues. Trimming removed 6 bases from V and 3 bases from J, with 11 bases in between. The CDR3 loop reads CSVLTDHTEAFF. CDR3 in DNA: TGCAGCGTGCTCACAGACCACACTGAAGCTTTCTTT.

This clonotype was recorded once. The chain recombines TRBV20-1 with TRBJ2-7; TRBD2 agrees at 10 bases. The CDR3 is 15 residues long. CDR1 DFQATT and CDR2 SNEGSKA come from the germline V gene (reference sequence). Losses at the gene ends were 7 bases for V and 2 bases for J; bases not matched to a gene: 11. The CDR3 here is CSVSPLAGVTYEQYF. CDR3 bases: TGCAGTGTTTCCCCCCTAGCGGGAGTAACCTACGAGCAGTACTTC.

Only a few counts were recorded for this clonotype. V is TRBV3-1 and J is TRBJ1-2; D is unclear. The CDR3 sequence is 14 residues long. In germline, CDR1 is LGHDT, CDR2 YNNKEL (reference sequence). Deletions cut 2 bases from V and 3 bases from J, with 10 bases between. The CDR3 here is CASSQPDNYYGYTF. CDR3 bases: TGTGCCAGCAGCCAACCTGACAACTACTATGGCTACACCTTC.